The 21 T cell receptor beta chains in this list originate from one sample, sequenced in a study of CD8 T cells in ankylosing spondylitis (dated by TCRdb to 2016 to 2017). Study-level results and caveats: A TCR beta motif of several highly homologous amino acid variants appeared characteristic of blood from ankylosing spondylitis patients.

Library generation was performed with 5' RACE. Sequenced using an Illumina HiSeq 2500. TCRdb itself trimmed the public reads at Q25 with fastp, ran MiXCR and retained productive beta chains. Each record represents a unique CDR3 protein, reported with the most common genes and DNA among its rows. In this sample the table shows around 130,000 distinct CDR3 sequences, roughly a sixth of which occur a single time. The top ten clones comprise 30% to 35% of the sample. No cognate antigen is known for these TCRs. The sequencing sample was made of blood, either unsorted or a sorted T cell fraction (not recorded which). Receptors originate from a male donor with ankylosing spondylitis.

Ten or more counts support this clonotype. V is TRBV11-2 and J is TRBJ2-1, with 14 bases lining up with TRBD2. Germline V CDR1 and CDR2: SGHAT, FQNNGV. With V trimmed by 6 bases and J by 0 bases, 13 bases remained unmatched. The CDR3 contains 20 residues. The CDR3, as DNA: TGTGCCAGCAGAAGCGAGATAGGGACTAGCGGGAGTCCCTCCTACAATGAGCAGTTCTTC. It encodes CASRSEIGTSGSPSYNEQFF.

This clonotype was detected many times. This chain joins TRBV5-1 and TRBJ1-2, with D unresolved. Germline lookup yields CDR1 SGHRS and CDR2 YFSETQ. Trimming took off 1 base at V and 4 bases at J, with 14 bases between the two ends. There are 15 residues in the CDR3. The CDR3 DNA reads as TGCGCCAGCAGCTTGAATTGGGATGTAGCCTATGGCTACACCTTC. It encodes CASSLNWDVAYGYTF.

This clonotype appeared many times. The chain is built from TRBV24-1 and TRBJ1-1; 7 nucleotides line up with TRBD1. In germline, CDR1 is KGHDR, CDR2 SFDVKD. With V trimmed by 7 bases and J by 7 bases, 5 bases remained unmatched. The CDR3 runs to 12 residues. CDR3 loop: CATSRTGDEAFF. CDR3 nucleotides: TGTGCCACCAGCAGGACAGGAGATGAAGCTTTCTTT.

This clonotype was seen a few times. The J gene is TRBJ2-5, the V gene TRBV3-1; no clear D. Trimming shortened V by 3 bases and J by 4 bases, and 6 bases separated the two germline ends. This CDR3 has 12 residues. Germline CDR1 LGHDT, CDR2 YNNKEL (reference sequence). In nucleotides, the CDR3 is TGTGCCAGCAGCCACCCGTTAGAGACCCAGTACTTC. Translated, it gives CASSHPLETQYF.

The chain combines TRBV29-1 with TRBJ2-7; 8 bases are shared with TRBD1. CDR3 length: 18 amino acids. The germline CDR1 and CDR2 sequences are SQVTM and ANQGSEA. CDR3 bases: TGCAGTGCTATCGGGACAGGTACCCATTTACCTCAATTACGAGCGCAGTACTTC. Its translation is CSAIGTGTHLPQLRAQYF.

This sequence joins TRBV4-1 and TRBJ2-7; unclear D gene. CDR3 length equals 15 residues. The germline CDR1 and CDR2 sequences are MGHRA and YSYEKL. V was trimmed by 0 bases and J by 4 bases, leaving 13 bases between them. The CDR3 reads CASSQEHGVGYEQYF. CDR3 nucleotides: TGCGCCAGCAGCCAAGAGCACGGCGTGGGATACGAGCAGTACTTC.

This sequence joins TRBV5-1 and TRBJ2-2; no definite D call. Deletions cut 0 bases from V and 4 bases from J, with 10 bases between. Per the germline V gene, CDR1 is SGHRS and CDR2 is YFSETQ. The CDR3 runs 15 residues. The CDR3 DNA is TGCGCCAGCAGCTTGGGGCTAGATACCACCGGGGAGCTGTTTTTT. Translated, it gives CASSLGLDTTGELFF. The whole variable domain, filled in from reference TRBV5-1 and TRBJ2-2, reads KAGVTQTPRYLIKTRGQQVTLSCSPISGHRSVSWYQQTPGQGLQFLFEYFSETQRNKGNFPGRFSGRQFSNSRSEMNVSTLELGDSALYLCASSLGLDTTGELFFGEGSRLTVL.

The CDR3 is CASSQRLATTSTDTQYF. CDR3 coding DNA: TGTGCCAGCAGCCAACGACTAGCGACCACTAGCACAGATACGCAGTATTTT. The J gene is TRBJ2-3, the V gene TRBV14; 8 positions agree with TRBD2. The CDR3 is 17 amino acids. Germline V gene lookup returns CDR1 SGHDN and CDR2 FVKESK. V shed 2 bases, J shed 0 bases, and the junction held 7 bases outside the gene matches. The entire variable domain, with the rest obtained from reference TRBV14 and TRBJ2-3, is as follows: EAGVTQFPSHSVIEKGQTVTLRCDPISGHDNLYWYRRVMGKEIKFLLHFVKESKQDESGMPNNRFLAERTGGTYSTLKVQPAELEDSGVYFCASSQRLATTSTDTQYFGPGTRLTVL.

The chain uses TRBV7-8 and TRBJ2-2, with D perhaps being TRBD1 or TRBD2 (5 bases each). The CDR3 spans 15 residues. V lost 3 bases and J lost 4, with 12 bases in between. The germline V gene has CDR1 SGHVS and CDR2 FQNEAQ. The CDR3 DNA reads as TGTGCCAGCAGCTTCGTTCAGGGACCCACCGGGGAGCTGTTTTTT. Protein product: CASSFVQGPTGELFF.

The chain combines TRBV5-1 with TRBJ2-2; 9 bases match TRBD1. CDR3 length: 16 residues. CDR1 and CDR2 (germline): SGHRS, YFSETQ. After removal of 4 bases from V and 4 bases from J, the junction contained 8 bases not matched to a gene. For the CDR3, the DNA is TGCGCCAGCAGCCCCAACAGGGGGCAAGGCACCGGGGAGCTGTTTTTT. It encodes CASSPNRGQGTGELFF.

A few counts support this clonotype. V is TRBV7-9 and J is TRBJ1-1; 10 bases map to TRBD1. V shed 2 bases, J shed 5 bases, and the junction held 11 bases outside the gene matches. CDR1 and CDR2 from the germline V gene are SEHNR and FQNEAQ (reference sequence). The CDR3 has 17 amino acids. Here the CDR3 DNA reads TGTGCCAGCAGCTTACCGGACAGGGGGGGAACTGGGACTGAAGCTTTCTTT. It translates to CASSLPDRGGTGTEAFF.

The sample holds a few counts of this clonotype. The gene calls are TRBV18 and TRBJ2-5; a weak D match, TRBD2 (6 bases). CDR3 size: 16 residues. Trimming took off 1 base at V and 3 bases at J, with 15 bases between the two ends. Germline CDR1 is KGHSH and CDR2 is LQKENI. The CDR3 nucleotides read TGTGCCAGCTCACCACTGATCGGGACTCCTGAAGAGACCCAGTACTTC. Its translation: CASSPLIGTPEETQYF.

This clonotype has ten or more counts. J is TRBJ2-1 and V is TRBV12-3 or TRBV12-4; 12 nucleotides agree with TRBD1. Trimming took 6 bases from V and 7 from J; bases not matched to a gene: 7. The CDR3 is 15 amino acids. The CDR3 loop is CASRRAGQGANEQFF. The CDR3, as DNA: TGTGCCAGCAGGCGCGCGGGACAGGGGGCTAATGAGCAGTTCTTC.

This clonotype has just a few counts. The chain uses TRBV12-3 or TRBV12-4 and TRBJ2-2; D is uncertain. Deletions cut 6 bases from V and 6 bases from J, with 11 bases between. CDR3 length: 13 amino acids. The CDR3 region has the DNA TGTGCCAGCAGCCCAAATGGGCCCGGGGAGCTGTTTTTT. As protein: CASSPNGPGELFF.

The chain links TRBV20-1 to TRBJ1-1, with 7 bases lining up with TRBD1. The junction had 14 bases not matched to a gene; V was cut back by 6 bases and J by 4 bases. This CDR3 is 15 amino acids long. Germline V gene data show CDR1 as DFQATT and CDR2 as SNEGSKA (reference sequence). The CDR3 spells CSARDLQGTVTEAFF. DNA for the CDR3: TGCAGTGCGCGGGACCTACAGGGGACCGTCACTGAAGCTTTCTTT.

This clonotype was counted a few times. This sequence joins TRBV20-1 and TRBJ2-7; 12 positions match TRBD2. This CDR3 region has 14 residues. The V gene's germline CDR1 is DFQATT and CDR2 SNEGSKA (reference sequence). The V gene end was trimmed by 3 bases and the J gene end by 7 bases; junction bases not matched to a gene: 7. CDR3 loop: CSARRLAGAGEQYF. CDR3 coding DNA: TGCAGTGCTAGGAGACTAGCGGGAGCTGGAGAGCAGTACTTC.

This clonotype was seen only a few times. The chain employs TRBV20-1 and TRBJ1-2; tentative D call: TRBD1 (5 bases). Germline V gives CDR1 DFQATT, CDR2 SNEGSKA (reference sequence). The CDR3 runs to 15 residues. CDR3 protein: CRCRNEVRANYGYTF. The CDR3 DNA reads as TGCAGATGTAGAAATGAAGTCAGGGCTAACTATGGCTACACCTTC.

The chain carries TRBV7-8 and TRBJ2-7; tentatively, D is TRBD1 or TRBD2 (6 bases each). The CDR3 runs to 16 residues. In germline, CDR1 is SGHVS, CDR2 FQNEAQ. The V end was cut by 6 bases, the J end by 2 bases, with 20 bases between. The DNA of the CDR3 is TGTGCCAGCAGGTCCGGTCCGGGGGCGAGGACCTACGAGCAGTACTTC. Translation gives CASRSGPGARTYEQYF.

CDR3 loop: CASSVGLAIYNEQFF. In DNA, the CDR3 is TGCGCCAGCAGCGTGGGACTAGCAATATACAATGAGCAGTTCTTC. The chain joins TRBV5-1 to TRBJ2-1; 9 bases fit TRBD2. With 4 bases clipped from V and 4 bases from J, the junction kept 6 bases outside the gene matches. CDR1 is SGHRS, CDR2 YFSETQ, per germline. This CDR3 has 15 residues.

V gene TRBV9 combines with J gene TRBJ1-3; D unresolved. Germline loops: CDR1 SGDLS, CDR2 YYNGEE. The CDR3 runs to 17 residues. With 4 bases removed from V and 2 bases from J, the gap between germline ends came to 19 bases. For the CDR3, the DNA is TGTGCCAGCAGCACGTACAGCTTCGGCGGTACTGGAAACACCATATATTTT. It yields the protein CASSTYSFGGTGNTIYF.

This clonotype came up many times. The genes are TRBV20-1 and TRBJ2-1; possibly TRBD1 for D (7 bases). This CDR3 is built from 14 residues. V lost 5 bases and J lost 3, with 14 bases in between. Germline assignment: CDR1 DFQATT and CDR2 SNEGSKA (reference sequence). CDR3 residues: CSACGTVNYNEQFF. CDR3 nucleotide sequence: TGCAGTGCTTGCGGGACAGTGAACTACAATGAGCAGTTCTTC.